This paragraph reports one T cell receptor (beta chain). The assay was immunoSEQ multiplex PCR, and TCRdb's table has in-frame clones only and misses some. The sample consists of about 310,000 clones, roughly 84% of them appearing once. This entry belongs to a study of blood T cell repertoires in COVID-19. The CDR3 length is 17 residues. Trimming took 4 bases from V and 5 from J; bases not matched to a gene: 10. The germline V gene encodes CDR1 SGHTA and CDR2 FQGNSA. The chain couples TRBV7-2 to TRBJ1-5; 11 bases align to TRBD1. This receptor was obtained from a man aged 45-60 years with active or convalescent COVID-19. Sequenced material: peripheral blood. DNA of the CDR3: TGTGCCAGCAGCTCAAAGGACAGGGGGCCTCGGGATCAGCCCCAGCATTTT. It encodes CASSSKDRGPRDQPQHF. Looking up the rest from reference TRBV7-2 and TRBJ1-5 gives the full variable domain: GAGVSQSPSNKVTEKGKDVELRCDPISGHTALYWYRQSLGQGLEFLIYFQGNSAPDKSGLPSDRFSAERTGGSVSTLTIQRTQQEDSAVYLCASSSKDRGPRDQPQHFGDGTRLSIL.